These T cell receptor beta chains were read from a single sample in a study of T cells in localized non-small cell lung cancer. The data were produced by immunoSEQ multiplex PCR, yet TCRdb's version contains in-frame clones alone and is incomplete. Here the sample spans about 33,000 clones, roughly 87% being singletons. The source was peripheral blood mononuclear cells, collected before any cancer treatment. The receptors stem from a man aged 40 to 70 with stage III lung adenocarcinoma. CDR3s include the opening cysteine and the closing phenylalanine or tryptophan. A D gene is named only where the DNA matches it firmly. A row's size may be missing; if present it is once, few, many or a size class.

clone size,V gene,D gene,J gene,CDR3 DNA,CDR3 protein
NA,TRBV5-1,TRBD2,TRBJ2-7,TGCGCCAGCAGCTTGGGACTAGCGGGGGACTACGAGCAGTACTTC,CASSLGLAGDYEQYF
NA,TRBV7-9,NA,TRBJ2-5,TGTGCCAGCAGCCGCGGGGGCCTCCAAGAGACCCAGTACTTC,CASSRGGLQETQYF
NA,TRBV27,TRBD1,TRBJ2-7,TGTGCCAGCAGTTGGACCCGGGACAGCGAGACCTACGAGCAGTACTTC,CASSWTRDSETYEQYF
NA,TRBV7-9,NA,TRBJ2-3,TGTGCCAGCAGTGCAACAGTGGCGGATACGCAGTATTTT,CASSATVADTQYF
NA,TRBV11-2,NA,TRBJ2-2,TGTGCCAGCAGCTCTGGGTCGACCGGGGCTGCCGGGGAGCTGTTTTTT,CASSSGSTGAAGELFF
NA,TRBV20-1,NA,TRBJ1-2,TGCAGTGCTAGCGGTATCAATGGCTACACCTTC,CSASGINGYTF
NA,TRBV5-4,NA,TRBJ2-7,TGTGCCAGCAGCGAGACGACGGTCTCCTACGAGCAGTACTTC,CASSETTVSYEQYF
NA,TRBV5-5,TRBD1,TRBJ1-4,TGTGCCAGCAGCTCGACAGGGTATTCCGTTCTGTTTTTT,CASSSTGYSVLFF
NA,TRBV6-6,TRBD1,TRBJ2-3,TGTGCCAGCAGTCCCGGGACAGGGCGGAGCACAGATACGCAGTATTTT,CASSPGTGRSTDTQYF
NA,TRBV28,NA,TRBJ1-2,TGTGCCAGCAGTCTCGGACGTATTGGGGGCTACACCTTC,CASSLGRIGGYTF
NA,TRBV7-8,TRBD2,TRBJ2-7,TGTGCCAGCCGGATAGCGGGGAGCTCCTACGAGCAGTACTTC,CASRIAGSSYEQYF
NA,TRBV7-2,TRBD2,TRBJ2-5,TGTGCCAGCAGCTCCAAGCTCCTAGCGGGTCCCCGGGGGGAGACCCAGTACTTC,CASSSKLLAGPRGETQYF
once,TRBV7-2,NA,TRBJ2-1,TGTGCCAGCAGCTTGACCGTTAGCTCCTACAATGAGCAGTTCTTC,CASSLTVSSYNEQFF
NA,TRBV28,TRBD1,TRBJ1-4,TGTGCCAGCAGTTTTAGGACGGGGACAGGTCGGGTTTATTTCACCAATGAAAAACTGTTTTTT,CASSFRTGTGRVYFTNEKLFF
NA,TRBV4-1,TRBD2,TRBJ2-1,TGCGCCAGCAGCCAAGGCCTAGCGGACTCCTACAATGAGCAGTTCTTC,CASSQGLADSYNEQFF
NA,TRBV7-7,NA,TRBJ2-3,TGTGCCAGCAGTATGGGTCAGGGAGATACGCAGTATTTT,CASSMGQGDTQYF
NA,TRBV19,NA,TRBJ1-3,TGTGCCAGTAGGGAGGACTACTCTGGAAACACCATATATTTT,CASREDYSGNTIYF
NA,TRBV4-2,NA,TRBJ1-2,TGTGCCAGCAGCCAAGGAGGACTCCGATTCTATGGCTACACCTTC,CASSQGGLRFYGYTF
once,TRBV4-3,NA,TRBJ2-2,TGCGCCAGCAGCCAAGCCCGGGGGCCCCCCCCCGGGGAGCTGTTTTTT,CASSQARGPPPGELFF
NA,TRBV6-1,TRBD2,TRBJ2-3,TGTGCCAGCAGTGTGCACACTAGCGGGGGGAACACAGATACGCAGTATTTT,CASSVHTSGGNTDTQYF
NA,TRBV7-2,TRBD2,TRBJ2-7,TGTGCCAGCAGCTTAAAACTAGCGGGTGACTACGAGCAGTACTTC,CASSLKLAGDYEQYF
NA,TRBV19,NA,TRBJ2-7,TGTGCCAGTAGCGACAGATACTACGAGCAGTACTTC,CASSDRYYEQYF
few,TRBV30,TRBD1,TRBJ2-3,TGTGCCTGGAGTAGGCTCGCTGGGACAGGGGGCACTCATACGCAGTATTTT,CAWSRLAGTGGTHTQYF
NA,TRBV6-1,TRBD1,TRBJ2-1,TGTGCCAGCAGTGATCAGGCATCACAGGGGCGAAGCTCCTACAATGAGCAGTTCTTC,CASSDQASQGRSSYNEQFF
NA,TRBV5-6,NA,TRBJ2-2,TGTGCCAGCACTTCCTCTAGCGTTAACACCGGGGAGCTGTTTTTT,CASTSSSVNTGELFF
NA,TRBV30,TRBD1,TRBJ2-7,TGTGCCTGGAGTGTTTCAGGGGGCCCCTACGAGCAGTACTTC,CAWSVSGGPYEQYF
NA,TRBV11-3,NA,TRBJ2-5,TGTGCCAGCAGCTTACGTCAGGGGAGTACTGAGACCCAGTACTTC,CASSLRQGSTETQYF
few,TRBV5-1,TRBD1,TRBJ2-6,TGCGCCAGCAGTAGAACAGGGGCTGGGGCCAACGTCCTGACTTTC,CASSRTGAGANVLTF
NA,TRBV7-9,NA,TRBJ1-1,TGTGCCAGCAGCTTAACAGGGAAAGGAAGCAACACTGAAGCTTTCTTT,CASSLTGKGSNTEAFF
NA,TRBV18,TRBD1,TRBJ1-6,TGTGCCAGCTCACCTACAGGGGAAAGGTCACCCCTCCACTTT,CASSPTGERSPLHF
NA,TRBV9,NA,TRBJ2-1,TGTGCCAGCAGCGCAACGACCGTTTCCCGCTCCTACAATGAGCAGTTCTTC,CASSATTVSRSYNEQFF
NA,TRBV10-3,NA,TRBJ2-1,TGTGCCATCAGTGAGTCTCACGGGGGACATGAGCAGTTCTTC,CAISESHGGHEQFF
NA,TRBV6-1,NA,TRBJ2-5,TGTGCCAGCAGTCTAGTAGGAGAGACCCAGTACTTC,CASSLVGETQYF
NA,TRBV6-5,NA,TRBJ1-6,TGTGCCAGCAGTTATTTTGGGGAGGGGAATTCACCCCTCCACTTT,CASSYFGEGNSPLHF
NA,TRBV7-9,NA,TRBJ2-1,TGTGCCAGCAGCTTCGACGTAGGGTCCCTCTCCTACAATGAGCAGTTCTTC,CASSFDVGSLSYNEQFF
once,TRBV19,TRBD1,TRBJ1-3,TGTGCCAGTACCCAGGGGGCGTCTGGAAACACCATATATTTT,CASTQGASGNTIYF
NA,TRBV5-6,NA,TRBJ2-5,TGTGCCAGCAGCCCTGGAGTGGAGACCCAGTACTTC,CASSPGVETQYF
NA,TRBV7-3,NA,TRBJ2-2,TGTGCCAGCAGCTTAACCATGGCCGGGGAGCTGTTTTTT,CASSLTMAGELFF
NA,TRBV18,NA,TRBJ2-5,TGTGCCAGCTCACCTGGGGGCGGCGAGACCCAGTACTTC,CASSPGGGETQYF
NA,TRBV2,TRBD1,TRBJ1-2,TGTGCCAGCAGGGGGACAGGGGTTTTCGGCTACACCTTC,CASRGTGVFGYTF
NA,TRBV27,NA,TRBJ1-2,TGTGCCAGCAGTTTACAGGGGTATGGCTACACCTTC,CASSLQGYGYTF
NA,TRBV2,TRBD1,TRBJ2-4,TGTGCCAGCAGTGAAGCTTCGGGACAGGGGGCTATTGGAGCCAAAAACATTCAGTACTTC,CASSEASGQGAIGAKNIQYF
NA,TRBV14,TRBD1,TRBJ1-2,TGTGCCAGCAGCGAAGACAGGGTCAGCTATGGCTACACCTTC,CASSEDRVSYGYTF
NA,TRBV19,NA,TRBJ1-3,TGTGCCAGTATGTTACTGGCTGGAAACACCATATATTTT,CASMLLAGNTIYF
few,TRBV19,NA,TRBJ2-7,TGTGCCAGTAGTATCAGCTTCAGCCACGAGCAGTACTTC,CASSISFSHEQYF
NA,TRBV19,NA,TRBJ2-1,TGTGCCAGTAGTATTCGTACACAGGGTGAGGGCAATGAGCAGTTCTTC,CASSIRTQGEGNEQFF
few,TRBV11-2,TRBD2,TRBJ2-3,TGTGCCAGCAGCCCCGTAGCGGGACCTATCTTAAGCACAGATACGCAGTATTTT,CASSPVAGPILSTDTQYF
NA,TRBV6-1,NA,TRBJ1-1,TGTGCCAGCAGTGGGAGAGGGACTGAAGCTTTCTTT,CASSGRGTEAFF
NA,TRBV14,TRBD2,TRBJ2-7,TGTGCCAGCAGCCAAGAGGGAGGGGCCCGGCAGCAGTACTTC,CASSQEGGARQQYF
few,TRBV28,NA,TRBJ2-7,TGTGCCAGCAGTTTGACAGCATACGAGCAGTACTTC,CASSLTAYEQYF
NA,TRBV4-1,NA,TRBJ2-7,TGCGCCAGCAGCCAAGCAGGGACGGTGACCTACGAGCAGTACTTC,CASSQAGTVTYEQYF
NA,TRBV5-6,NA,TRBJ2-6,TGTGCCAGCAGCTTTCGCTCCACTGGGGCCAACGTCCTGACTTTC,CASSFRSTGANVLTF
NA,TRBV11-3,NA,TRBJ2-3,TGTGCCAGCAGTAGACGTCCTAGCACAGATACGCAGTATTTT,CASSRRPSTDTQYF
NA,TRBV5-1,NA,TRBJ2-3,TGCGCCAGCAGCTATCTAGCTTCGTCGGATACGCAGTATTTT,CASSYLASSDTQYF